The present entry profiles one TCR beta chain with its context. Its specificity is not known. The sample comes from a study of blood T cells in healthy people across ages. Study-level results: Diversity of TCR beta per million T cells declined in a roughly linear way with age.

Primed by a sample-barcoded 5' primer and a J-beta primer mix, a second PCR proceeded for roughly 7 to 11 cycles. TCRdb reanalysed the 5' RACE reads using MiXCR and keeps one entry per CDR3 protein. The sample shows 1.5 million to 2 million distinct CDR3 sequences, roughly 52% of them seen only once. The sequence was obtained from a woman aged 40-49 years in good health. The sequenced sample was blood.

The CDR3 spells CSAYLTLSTNEKLFF. CDR3 sequence (DNA): TGCAGTGCTTATCTTACCCTCTCAACTAATGAAAAACTGTTTTTT. The chain recombines TRBV20-1 with TRBJ1-4; D not resolved. V was cut by 5 bases and J by 0 bases, with 13 bases left in between. The CDR3 runs 15 residues. Germline loops: CDR1 DFQATT, CDR2 SNEGSKA (reference sequence).